The source of this TCR beta chain is a study of T cells in Graves' hyperthyroidism and ophthalmopathy. This clonotype was seen ten or more times. TCR beta CDR3 sequences were amplified from RNA transcripts. A first-round RT-PCR of the TCR CDR3 used the HTBI primer set. TCRdb independently ran MiXCR on the multiplex PCR reads; one entry per CDR3 protein. This sample has 300,000 to 350,000 distinct CDR3 sequences; roughly 20% occur once, and the top ten carry roughly a sixth. The source material was blood. This TCR was recovered from a woman between 35 and 50 years old with Graves' ophthalmopathy.

This CDR3 is CASRMDPNSPLHF. In DNA form, the CDR3 reads TGTGCCAGTAGAATGGACCCTAATTCACCCCTCCACTTT. V gene TRBV19 combines with J gene TRBJ1-6; D not certain. The V gene lost 6 bases and the J gene lost 6 bases, with 9 bases spanning the gap. The germline V gene has CDR1 LNHDA and CDR2 SQIVND (reference sequence). CDR3 length equals 13 residues.